The 10 T cell receptor beta chains presented below share a single source sample, sequenced in a study of blood T cell repertoires in COVID-19. Profiled with immunoSEQ multiplex PCR; TCRdb holds only in-frame clones, not every one. The table records 200,000 to 250,000 clones, approximately 84% of them present only once. Specimen: PBMCs or T cells enriched from blood (not recorded which). The source is a man in his 60s who had recovered from COVID-19.

At least ten counts were recorded for this clone. The chain couples TRBV13 to TRBJ1-1; D gene unclear. CDR1 and CDR2 from the germline V gene are PRHDT and FYEKMQ (reference sequence). V lost 2 bases, J lost 8 bases, and 12 bases lay in between. This CDR3 has 13 amino acids. The CDR3 is CASSLKFSTEAFF. CDR3 DNA sequence: TGTGCCAGCAGCTTAAAATTTTCGACAGAAGCTTTCTTT. Supplemented by reference TRBV13 and TRBJ1-1, the full variable domain reads AAGVIQSPRHLIKEKRETATLKCYPIPRHDTVYWYQQGPGQDPQFLISFYEKMQSDKGSIPDRFSAQQFSDYHSELNMSSLELGDSALYFCASSLKFSTEAFFGQGTRLTVV.

J is TRBJ1-3 and V is TRBV18; D unresolved. Germline V lookup: CDR1 KGHSH, CDR2 LQKENI. This CDR3 has 15 amino acids. The V and J ends lost 2 bases and 0 bases respectively, with 8 bases between them. CDR3 amino acids: CASSPSAGSGNTIYF. CDR3 DNA sequence: TGTGCCAGCTCACCATCGGCAGGCTCTGGAAACACCATATATTTT.

The rearrangement links TRBV5-1 to TRBJ2-1; perhaps TRBD2 as D (6 bases). Deletions cut 4 bases from V and 0 bases from J, with 14 bases between. The CDR3 length is 16 residues. Germline loops: CDR1 SGHRS, CDR2 YFSETQ. The chain's CDR3 is CASSGGTESSYNEQFF. The CDR3 bases are TGCGCCAGCAGCGGCGGGACGGAAAGCTCCTACAATGAGCAGTTCTTC. The full variable domain, with the rest looked up from reference TRBV5-1 and TRBJ2-1, is KAGVTQTPRYLIKTRGQQVTLSCSPISGHRSVSWYQQTPGQGLQFLFEYFSETQRNKGNFPGRFSGRQFSNSRSEMNVSTLELGDSALYLCASSGGTESSYNEQFFGPGTRLTVL.

This chain uses TRBV29-1 with TRBJ2-7; 8 bases align to TRBD1. J was trimmed by 6 bases and V by 5 bases; bases with no gene match: 3. This CDR3 spans 11 amino acids. Germline loops: CDR1 SQVTM, CDR2 ANQGSEA. In nucleotides, the CDR3 is TGCAGCGTTACAACAGGGGGCGAGCAGTACTTC. Protein: CSVTTGGEQYF.

This clone appeared once. This sequence joins TRBV11-3 and TRBJ2-3, with D possibly TRBD1 on 6 matching bases. This CDR3 is 14 amino acids long. The ends were cut back, 3 bases at V and 4 bases at J, with 11 bases in the middle. CDR1 is SGHNT and CDR2 is YENEEA in the germline V gene. The CDR3 reads CASSFRQDADTQYF. The CDR3 DNA sequence: TGTGCCAGCAGCTTCCGACAGGATGCAGATACGCAGTATTTT.

The chain has TRBV5-1 and TRBJ1-4, with D perhaps matching TRBD1 (6 bases). The CDR3 runs 14 residues. V was trimmed by 0 bases and J by 8 bases, leaving 11 bases between them. Germline loops: CDR1 SGHRS, CDR2 YFSETQ. In DNA, the CDR3 is TGCGCCAGCAGCTTGGACAGGGTTGACGAAAAACTGTTTTTT. As protein: CASSLDRVDEKLFF.

The J gene is TRBJ2-5, the V gene TRBV3-1 (or the pseudogene TRBV3-2); possible D gene TRBD1, 5 bases. V was clipped by 4 bases and J by 1 base, with 16 bases between them. The germline gives CDR1 LGHDT, CDR2 YNNKEL (reference sequence). CDR3 length: 16 amino acids. CDR3 in DNA: TGTGCCAGCAGCCGTCGTAAAGGGGTTCCCCAAGAGACCCAGTACTTC. It is translated as CASSRRKGVPQETQYF.

The gene calls are TRBV6-6 and TRBJ2-3; the D gene is possibly TRBD2 (6 bases). This CDR3 comprises 16 residues. V was pared by 5 bases and J by 2 bases, with 17 bases between. The V gene's germline CDR1 is MNHNY and CDR2 SVGAGI (reference sequence). This CDR3 is CASSDWGGRDTDTQYF. CDR3 coding DNA: TGTGCCAGCAGTGACTGGGGCGGGCGGGACACAGATACGCAGTATTTT.

Remarks on this clone: Other DNA sequences from this sample encode an identical CDR3 as well. The V gene is TRBV2, the J gene TRBJ2-1; 13 bases match TRBD2. V shed 6 bases and J 6 bases; nucleotides not matched to a gene: 2. There are 14 residues in the CDR3. Germline V lookup: CDR1 SNHLY, CDR2 FYNNEI. The CDR3 bases are TGTGCCAGCAGACTAGCGGGGGGGAGCAATGAGCAGTTCTTC. It specifies CASRLAGGSNEQFF.

The chain uses TRBV5-1 and TRBJ2-7; TRBD1 agrees at 8 bases. The CDR3 runs 14 residues. The V and J ends lost 5 bases and 3 bases, in that order; junction bases with no gene match: 7. Germline V gives CDR1 SGHRS, CDR2 YFSETQ. CDR3 in amino acids: CASSGQGEDYEQYF. CDR3 DNA sequence: TGCGCCAGCAGTGGACAGGGCGAGGACTACGAGCAGTACTTC.